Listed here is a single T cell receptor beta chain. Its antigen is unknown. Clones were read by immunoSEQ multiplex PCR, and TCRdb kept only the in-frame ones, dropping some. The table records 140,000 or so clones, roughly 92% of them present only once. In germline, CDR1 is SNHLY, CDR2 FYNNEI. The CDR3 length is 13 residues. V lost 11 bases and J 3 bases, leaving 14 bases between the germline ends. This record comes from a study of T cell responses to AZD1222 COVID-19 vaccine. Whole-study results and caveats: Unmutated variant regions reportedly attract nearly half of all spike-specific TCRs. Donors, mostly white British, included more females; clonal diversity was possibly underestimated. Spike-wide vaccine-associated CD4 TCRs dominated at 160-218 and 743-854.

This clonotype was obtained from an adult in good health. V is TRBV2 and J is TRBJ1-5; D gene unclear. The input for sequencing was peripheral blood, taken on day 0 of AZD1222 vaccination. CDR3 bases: TGTGCCTTCGCACGAGAATTCAATCAGCCCCAGCATTTT. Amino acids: CAFAREFNQPQHF.